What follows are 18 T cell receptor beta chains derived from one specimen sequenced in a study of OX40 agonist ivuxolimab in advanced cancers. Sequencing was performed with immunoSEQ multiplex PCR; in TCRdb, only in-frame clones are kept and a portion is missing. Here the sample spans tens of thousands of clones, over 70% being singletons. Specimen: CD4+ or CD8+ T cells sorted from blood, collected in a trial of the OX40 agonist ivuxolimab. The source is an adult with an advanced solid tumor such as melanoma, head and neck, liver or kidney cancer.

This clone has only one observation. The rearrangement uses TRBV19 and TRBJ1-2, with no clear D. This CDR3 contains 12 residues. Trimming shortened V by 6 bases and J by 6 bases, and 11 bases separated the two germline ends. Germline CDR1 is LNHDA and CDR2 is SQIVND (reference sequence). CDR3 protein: CASSSGLHGYTF. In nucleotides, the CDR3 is TGTGCCAGTAGCTCAGGTCTGCATGGCTACACCTTC.

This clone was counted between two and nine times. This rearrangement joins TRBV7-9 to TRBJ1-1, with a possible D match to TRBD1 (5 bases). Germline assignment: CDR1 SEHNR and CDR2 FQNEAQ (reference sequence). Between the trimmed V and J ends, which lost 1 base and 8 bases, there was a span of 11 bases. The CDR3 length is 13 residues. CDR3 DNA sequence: TGTGCCAGCAGCTTAGGGGACTCAGAAGAAGCTTTCTTT. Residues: CASSLGDSEEAFF.

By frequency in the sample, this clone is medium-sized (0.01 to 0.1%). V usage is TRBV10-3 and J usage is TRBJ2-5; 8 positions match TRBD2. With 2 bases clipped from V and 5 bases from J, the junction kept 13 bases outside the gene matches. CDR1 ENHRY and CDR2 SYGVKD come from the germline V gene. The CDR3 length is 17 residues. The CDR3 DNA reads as TGTGCCATCAGTGAGGGTGACGGGAGGGTAGGTTGGGAGACCCAGTACTTC. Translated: CAISEGDGRVGWETQYF.

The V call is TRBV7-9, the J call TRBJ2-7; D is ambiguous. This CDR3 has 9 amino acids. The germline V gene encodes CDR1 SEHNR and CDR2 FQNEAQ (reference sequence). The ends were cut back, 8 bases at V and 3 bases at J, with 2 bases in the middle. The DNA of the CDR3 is TGTGCCAGCCACTACGAGCAGTACTTC. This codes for CASHYEQYF.

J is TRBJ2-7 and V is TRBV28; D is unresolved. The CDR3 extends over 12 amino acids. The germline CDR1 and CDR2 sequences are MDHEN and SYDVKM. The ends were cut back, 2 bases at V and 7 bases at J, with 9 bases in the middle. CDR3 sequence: CASSLRSQEQYF. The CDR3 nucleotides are TGTGCCAGCAGTTTAAGGTCCCAAGAGCAGTACTTC.

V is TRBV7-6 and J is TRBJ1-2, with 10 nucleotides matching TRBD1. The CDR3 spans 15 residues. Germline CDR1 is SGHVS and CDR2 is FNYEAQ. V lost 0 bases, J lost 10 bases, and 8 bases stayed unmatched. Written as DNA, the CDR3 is TGTGCCAGCAGCTTAGCTGCCGGGACAGGGGCAGACTACACCTTC. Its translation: CASSLAAGTGADYTF.

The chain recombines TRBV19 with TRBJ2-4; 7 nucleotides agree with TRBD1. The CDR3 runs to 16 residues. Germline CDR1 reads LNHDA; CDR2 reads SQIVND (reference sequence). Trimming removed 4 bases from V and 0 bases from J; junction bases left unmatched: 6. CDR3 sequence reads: CASSTGTDLAKNIQYF. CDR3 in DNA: TGTGCCAGTAGTACAGGGACAGATCTAGCCAAAAACATTCAGTACTTC.

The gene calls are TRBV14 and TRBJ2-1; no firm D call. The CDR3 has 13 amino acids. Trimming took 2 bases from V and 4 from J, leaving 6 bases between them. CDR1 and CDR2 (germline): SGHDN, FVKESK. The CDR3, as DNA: TGTGCCAGCAGCCAATCTCTATACAATGAGCAGTTCTTC. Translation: CASSQSLYNEQFF.

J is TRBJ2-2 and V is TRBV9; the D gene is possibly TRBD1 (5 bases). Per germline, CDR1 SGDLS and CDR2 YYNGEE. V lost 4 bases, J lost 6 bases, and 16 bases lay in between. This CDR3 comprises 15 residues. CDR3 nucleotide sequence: TGTGCCAGCAGCTCCGTAGGGGCCGGCTCCGGGGAGCTGTTTTTT. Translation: CASSSVGAGSGELFF.

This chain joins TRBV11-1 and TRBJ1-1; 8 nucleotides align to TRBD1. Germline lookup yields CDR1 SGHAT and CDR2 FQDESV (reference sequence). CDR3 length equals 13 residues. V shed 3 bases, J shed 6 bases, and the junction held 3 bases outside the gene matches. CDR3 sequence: CASSFTGGAEAFF. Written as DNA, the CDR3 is TGTGCCAGCAGCTTCACAGGGGGTGCTGAAGCTTTCTTT.

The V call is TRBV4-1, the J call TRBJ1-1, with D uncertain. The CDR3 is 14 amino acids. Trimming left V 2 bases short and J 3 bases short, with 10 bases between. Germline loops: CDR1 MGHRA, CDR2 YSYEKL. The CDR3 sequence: CASSQQESYTEAFF. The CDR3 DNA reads TGCGCCAGCAGCCAACAGGAGTCCTACACTGAAGCTTTCTTT.

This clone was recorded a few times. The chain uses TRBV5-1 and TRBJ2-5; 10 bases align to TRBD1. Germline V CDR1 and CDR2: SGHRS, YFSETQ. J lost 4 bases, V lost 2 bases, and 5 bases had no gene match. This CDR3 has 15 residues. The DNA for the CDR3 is TGCGCCAGCAGCTTCGGGGACAGGGGAGGAGAGACCCAGTACTTC. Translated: CASSFGDRGGETQYF.

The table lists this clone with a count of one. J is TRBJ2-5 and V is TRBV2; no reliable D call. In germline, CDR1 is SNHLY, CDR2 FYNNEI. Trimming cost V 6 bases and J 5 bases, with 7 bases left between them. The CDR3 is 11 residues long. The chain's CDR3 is CASSVRETQYF. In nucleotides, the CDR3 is TGTGCCAGCAGCGTAAGGGAGACCCAGTACTTC.

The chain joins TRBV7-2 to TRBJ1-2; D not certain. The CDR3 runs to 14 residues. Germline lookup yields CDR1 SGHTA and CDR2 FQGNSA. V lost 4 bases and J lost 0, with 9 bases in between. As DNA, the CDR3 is TGTGCCAGCAGCTCGAATCGAGCTAACTATGGCTACACCTTC. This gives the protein CASSSNRANYGYTF. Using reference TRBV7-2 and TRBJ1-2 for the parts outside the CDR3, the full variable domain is GAGVSQSPSNKVTEKGKDVELRCDPISGHTALYWYRQSLGQGLEFLIYFQGNSAPDKSGLPSDRFSAERTGGSVSTLTIQRTQQEDSAVYLCASSSNRANYGYTFGSGTRLTVV.

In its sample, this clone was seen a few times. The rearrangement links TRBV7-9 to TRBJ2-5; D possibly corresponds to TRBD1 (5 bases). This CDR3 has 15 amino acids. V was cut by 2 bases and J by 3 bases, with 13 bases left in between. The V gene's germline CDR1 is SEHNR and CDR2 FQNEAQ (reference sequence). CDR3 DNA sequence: TGTGCCAGCAGCTTAATTTCCCAGGGTAAAGAGACCCAGTACTTC. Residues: CASSLISQGKETQYF.

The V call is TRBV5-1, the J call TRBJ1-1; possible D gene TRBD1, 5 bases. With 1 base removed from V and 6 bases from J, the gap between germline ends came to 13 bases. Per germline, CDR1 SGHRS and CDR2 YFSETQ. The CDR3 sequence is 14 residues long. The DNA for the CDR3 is TGCGCCAGCAGCTTGTACACGGGGACCGCTGAAGCTTTCTTT. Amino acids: CASSLYTGTAEAFF.

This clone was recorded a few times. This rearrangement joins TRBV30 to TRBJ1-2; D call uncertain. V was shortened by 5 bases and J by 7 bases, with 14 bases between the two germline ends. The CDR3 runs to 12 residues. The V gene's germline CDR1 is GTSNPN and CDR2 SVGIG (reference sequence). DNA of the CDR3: TGTGCCTGGTACCCCGAAGGCGGTGGCTACACCTTC. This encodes CAWYPEGGGYTF.

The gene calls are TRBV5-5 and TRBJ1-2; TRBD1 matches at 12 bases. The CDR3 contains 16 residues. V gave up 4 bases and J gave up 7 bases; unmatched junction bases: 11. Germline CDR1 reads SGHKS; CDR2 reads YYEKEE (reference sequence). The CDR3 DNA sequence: TGTGCCAGCAGCCAAAATCCCGGGACAGGGGGCTTTGGCTACACCTTC. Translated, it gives CASSQNPGTGGFGYTF. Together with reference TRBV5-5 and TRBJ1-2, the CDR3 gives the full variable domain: DAGVTQSPTHLIKTRGQQVTLRCSPISGHKSVSWYQQVLGQGPQFIFQYYEKEERGRGNFPDRFSARQFPNYSSELNVNALLLGDSALYLCASSQNPGTGGFGYTFGSGTRLTVV.